This T cell receptor beta chain was sequenced in a study of Ad26.COV2.S vaccination and SARS-CoV-2 variants. Study-wide results and caveats: Using TCR breadth and depth analyses may have led to underestimated total T cell responses. Recipients given vaccine exceeded placebo recipients in spike-specific TCR breadth.

Concerning this clone: Its antigen is as yet unknown.

Germline V lookup: CDR1 ENHRY, CDR2 SYGVKD. The CDR3 is 17 amino acids. V gave up 4 bases and J gave up 1 base; unmatched junction bases: 7. Treatment: around 19 received Ad26.COV2.S at low or high dose, single or two shots; 5 received placebo; per-sample allocation not given. It was on day 63 after the first vaccine or placebo injection that samples were taken. This table comes from immunoSEQ multiplex PCR, and its TCRdb copy is limited to in-frame clones, with some not included. Seen here are 410,000 or so clones, around 93% observed once, and the top ten hold approximately 1.6%. The chain links TRBV10-3 to TRBJ2-5; 12 bases are shared with TRBD1. This receptor was identified in a person aged 18 to 65 who received the Ad26.COV2.S COVID-19 vaccine or a placebo. The starting material was peripheral blood, obtained in a trial of Ad26.COV2.S vaccine versus placebo. The CDR3 loop reads CAISAGQGARGQETQYF. CDR3 sequence (DNA): TGTGCCATCAGTGCGGGACAGGGGGCGCGTGGCCAAGAGACCCAGTACTTC.